This T cell receptor beta chain originates from a study of T cell responses to AZD1222 COVID-19 vaccine. V was clipped by 5 bases and J by 3 bases; unmatched bases: 8. The CDR3 loop spans 16 amino acids. Germline CDR1 is SGHTA and CDR2 is FQGTGA. Turning to this clone: Its antigen is as yet unknown.

Libraries were prepared by immunoSEQ multiplex PCR; TCRdb keeps only in-frame clonotypes and omits some of them. The sample contains around 99,000 clones, approximately 88% of which appear only once. Study conclusions and caveats: With two AZD1222 doses given, Spike-specific TCR breadth and depth both rose. Of the AZD1222 recipients, only five to seven were seropositive at baseline.

The chain carries TRBV7-3 and TRBJ2-3; 10 bases match TRBD1. The material sequenced was peripheral blood, taken on day 0 of AZD1222 vaccination. This clonotype was obtained from an adult in good health. The CDR3 is CASSPWPGQGTDTQYF. The DNA of the CDR3 is TGTGCCAGCAGCCCCTGGCCGGGACAGGGGACAGATACGCAGTATTTT. The complete variable domain, with remaining parts taken from reference TRBV7-3 and TRBJ2-3, reads GAGVSQTPSNKVTEKGKYVELRCDPISGHTALYWYRQSLGQGPEFLIYFQGTGAADDSGLPNDRFFAVRPEGSVSTLKIQRTERGDSAVYLCASSPWPGQGTDTQYFGPGTRLTVL.